This TCR beta chain originates from a study of cytomegalovirus exposure and HLA in healthy donors (dated by TCRdb to 2017 to 2019). A note on the overall study: An earlier analysis of more than 550 of the donors reported 276 Gb of sequence data and around 100 million unique TCR beta sequences obtained from about 200 million T cells. HLA typing covered class I and class II loci at four-digit resolution. A later analysis re-examined previously published TCR beta repertoires from just over 650 donors and added high-resolution HLA genotyping to investigate patterns of TCR occurrence. Every discovery cohort repertoire had been produced on one sequencing platform. Donor age, sex, ethnicity and CMV serostatus were collected together with the repertoire data. An early release that covered more than 550 HLA-typed donors contained about 290 gigabases of sequencing data and about 93 million unique TCR sequences. The number of donors typed differed by locus, with roughly 620-630 for A, B, C, DRB1 and DQB1, over 500 for DQA1, under 610 for DPA1, and some 440 for DPB1. On average, roughly 250,000 unique TCR beta nucleotide sequences were sequenced per donor among roughly 430 genotyped donors of the cohort, with about 17% of those sequences being non-productive. An earlier analysis of some 500 of the donors used high-throughput TCR beta sequencing to judge whether each TCR beta V gene segment behaved as functional or pseudogenic. High-throughput TCR immunosequencing, statistical association of individual TCRs with disease status, and machine learning were combined to predict cytomegalovirus infection status. Of the 300 to 500 genotyped donors, 65% to 90% were placed in the genetic ancestry cluster associated with self-reported Caucasian donors. Roughly five DR-DQ haplotypes were handled as single units for association and clustering because linkage in the cohort was strong. A later genetic analysis used genome-wide SNP genotypes for about three fifths of the 666 donors, treating that subset as a discovery cohort. The study aimed to test whether cataloging public T cell receptors could reveal signatures of past pathogen exposure. In addition to the first cohort of 666 subjects, a separate validation cohort of under 150 different subjects was used. The later analysis used no new phenotypic data to find candidate immune exposures, relying instead on TCR beta sequences and their occurrence across donors. The T cell repertoires of under 750 subjects were profiled by immunosequencing and related to cytomegalovirus serostatus.

Overall study outcomes, separate from this receptor: In a later analysis, most CMV-associated TCR beta chains were found to appear HLA-restricted, with HLA associations seemingly driven largely by CMV exposure. In this cohort, only TCR beta chains were sequenced, and detectable features were limited by the absence of alpha or paired-chain data. Correlated functional status among segregating V segments might be attributable to linkage disequilibrium, but an unknown experimental factor could not be ruled out. CMV serostatus was the only immune exposure information available for the cohort. Some IMGT-functional V segments, including TRBV6-2 and TRBV6-3, could not be distinguished by the 87-base-pair reads and were therefore excluded. In vitro tests confirmed that a few of the cytomegalovirus-associated TCR beta chains recognize cytomegalovirus antigens. A later analysis associated 16,951 TCR beta sequences with specific HLA alleles at a false discovery rate of 0.05. In a later genetic analysis, a missense DCLRE1C variant was associated with V-gene and J-gene trimming of TCR beta chains, and the association was replicated in an independent cohort. A later genetic analysis reported fewer N-insertions in productive TCRs among donors in an Asian-associated ancestry cluster than the approximately 700-donor mean. In an earlier analysis of about 550 of the donors, most TCR beta V segments were observed in productive rearrangements about 87% or about 30% of the time, broadly matching IMGT annotations. Sequencing depth was assumed to be roughly uniform across donors in the presence/absence analyses, though that assumption may not hold. The study gave a list of about 160 TCR beta chains associated with cytomegalovirus. A further reported finding was that TCR beta sequences accurately predicted the HLA-A and HLA-B alleles for most subjects in the first cohort. Across donors, most TCR sequences were observed very rarely, whereas some public TCRs were present in many individuals. According to a later analysis, TCR association rates differed among HLA loci, with DRB1 alleles showing the most associated TCRs and HLA-C alleles showing the fewest. Because counts were too low, about 18 rarely observed V segments, including chromosome 9 orphons, were excluded from the earlier analysis of around 640 of the donors. A cluster of highly shared sequence variants was judged likely to be a technical artifact of the sequencing pipeline. In a later analysis, HLA-associated TCR beta chains were found to be more clonally expanded and to have lower generation probabilities than equally common non-associated chains. In a later analysis, several top co-occurrence clusters were reported to appear linked to parvovirus B19, influenza, CMV and Epstein-Barr virus. HLA typing was unavailable for some donors at each locus, so association tests used only the typed subset. Strong co-occurrence of HLA alleles, especially DR and DQ, made assigning TCR associations to individual alleles difficult. The authors suggested that the approach could potentially be generalized to other disease states and immunological phenotypes. The classifier was reported to diagnose cytomegalovirus status with high specificity and sensitivity in both the original cohort and the validation cohort.

Receptors were amplified or captured by the immunoSEQ multiplex PCR assay. For the multiplex PCR, a mixture combining 60 forward primers for TCR Vbeta segments and 13 reverse primers for TCR Jbeta segments was used. A multiplex PCR assay on genomic DNA amplified the CDR3 region of rearranged TCR beta genes. Amplified TCR beta libraries were sequenced as 87-base-pair reads on the Illumina HiSeq System. In the paper's pipeline: In a later analysis, 70 million to 95 million unique TCR beta chains were counted across the approximately 670 repertoires, and around 11 million of these chains were shared by at least two donors. To remove PCR and sequencing errors, raw reads were error-corrected and collapsed into unique sequences using a nearest-neighbor algorithm that merged closely related sequences. V, D and J gene segments were assigned by aligning CDR3 sequences to IMGT reference sequences. Each retained sequence needed at least a six-nucleotide match to both a V gene segment and a J gene segment. Rearrangements were called productive when the CDR3 lacked stop codons and stayed in frame with V and J; all others were non-productive. Following IMGT convention, CDR3 was defined as the stretch from the second conserved V-encoded cysteine to the conserved J-encoded phenylalanine. In an earlier analysis of some 550 of the donors, sequences lacking an unambiguous match to a single V gene segment were excluded. In an earlier analysis of roughly 500 of the donors, V segments were called functional above 56.7% productive rearrangements and were called segregating when the between-donor standard deviation exceeded 5%. A statistical classification framework was built to diagnose cytomegalovirus status from the catalog of TCR beta chain sequences. V and J gene assignment, in a later analysis, came from comparing TCR nucleotide sequences with IMGT/GENE-DB human TR gene sequences. In a later analysis, CDR3 sequences and most-parsimonious VDJ recombination scenarios were assigned using the TCRdist pipeline. In a later analysis, each TCR beta chain was defined by its CDR3 amino acid sequence together with its V-gene family, and reads without a unique V-gene family were excluded. A later analysis removed 600 or so highly shared, low-generation-probability nucleotide sequences to deal with suspected cross-contamination and a sequencing artifact. In a later analysis, a clonal expansion index was calculated for each public chain from normalized within-repertoire ranks of inferred template counts. In a later analysis, generation probabilities were computed using a VDJ recombination model fitted to out-of-frame rearrangements, and the results were checked against IGoR. In a later analysis, TCR-TCR, TCR-HLA and TCR-CMV co-occurrence was scored with hypergeometric tests, and a repertoire-size bias correction was applied to TCR pairs. To estimate false discovery rates, a later analysis permuted the HLA or CMV assignments 20 times. In a later analysis, co-occurring TCRs were grouped using DBSCAN, and TCRdist sequence similarity was added for clustering within HLA-allele-positive subsets. Co-occurrence clustering excluded repertoires with fewer than 30,000 or more than 120,000 public chains, plus five with anomalous nucleotide sharing. Drawn from immuneACCESS, this table holds only the in-frame rearrangements with V and J called that TCRdb kept. Clones are partly lost; checked studies trace under half to an unresolved V gene and leave the rest unexplained. V and J calls and clone size are as listed in that table; D and trimming were resolved from the DNA. Recorded for this sample are 90,000 to 120,000 clones; about 79% of them occurred a single time. The top ten hold approximately 6.3% of the sample.

The CDR3 starts with the cysteine, ends with the phenylalanine, and has 14 residues. Just the 42-base CDR3 DNA is kept, in frame starting at base 1. From the germline V gene, CDR1 is SGDLS and CDR2 is YYNGEE. Trimming accounts for 4 bases at V and 4 bases at J, while the number of junction bases matched to no gene is 7. The cohort comprised some 730 healthy bone marrow donors. At the time of sampling, all cohort members were nominally healthy, though unrecorded immune exposures were likely present. The donor was CMV seropositive and was included in the group of 250 to 300 seropositive cohort members. A peripheral blood sample was collected from each donor, and TCR beta sequencing was performed on peripheral blood mononuclear cells. The Qiagen DNeasy Blood Extraction Kit was used to extract genomic DNA from the blood cell samples. With respect to this clone: It lacks a known antigen. Within one base of it there is no much larger clone, and no base qualities were kept.

Rearrangement joined TRBV9 to TRBJ1-2; a stretch of 7 junction bases matches TRBD1. The sequenced sample consisted of PBMCs. This TCR derives from a man aged 55 to 70 in good health and CMV-seropositive. CDR3 sequence: CASSNQGQSYGYTF. The nucleotides are TGTGCCAGCAGCAATCAGGGACAGTCCTATGGCTACACCTTC. Extended through the reference TRBV9 and TRBJ1-2 proteins, this CDR3 yields the full variable domain: DSGVTQTPKHLITATGQRVTLRCSPRSGDLSVYWYQQSLDQGLQFLIQYYNGEERAKGNILERFSAQQFPDLHSELNLSSLELGDSALYFCASSNQGQSYGYTFGSGTRLTVV.